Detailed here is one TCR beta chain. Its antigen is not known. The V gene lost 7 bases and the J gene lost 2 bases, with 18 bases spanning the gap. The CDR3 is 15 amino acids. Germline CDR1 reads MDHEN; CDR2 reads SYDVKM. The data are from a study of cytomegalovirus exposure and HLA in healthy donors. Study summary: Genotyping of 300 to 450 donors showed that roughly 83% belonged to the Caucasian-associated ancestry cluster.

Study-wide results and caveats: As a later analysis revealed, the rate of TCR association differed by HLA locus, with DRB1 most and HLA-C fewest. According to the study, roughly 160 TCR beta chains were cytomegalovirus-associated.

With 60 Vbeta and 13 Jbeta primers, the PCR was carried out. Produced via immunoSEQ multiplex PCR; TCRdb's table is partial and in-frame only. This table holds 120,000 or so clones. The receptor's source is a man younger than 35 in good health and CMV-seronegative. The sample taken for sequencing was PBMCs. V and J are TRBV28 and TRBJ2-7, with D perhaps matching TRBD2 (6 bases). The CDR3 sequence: CASTIRAGLTYEQYF. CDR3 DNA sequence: TGTGCCAGCACCATAAGAGCGGGTTTAACCTACGAGCAGTACTTC.